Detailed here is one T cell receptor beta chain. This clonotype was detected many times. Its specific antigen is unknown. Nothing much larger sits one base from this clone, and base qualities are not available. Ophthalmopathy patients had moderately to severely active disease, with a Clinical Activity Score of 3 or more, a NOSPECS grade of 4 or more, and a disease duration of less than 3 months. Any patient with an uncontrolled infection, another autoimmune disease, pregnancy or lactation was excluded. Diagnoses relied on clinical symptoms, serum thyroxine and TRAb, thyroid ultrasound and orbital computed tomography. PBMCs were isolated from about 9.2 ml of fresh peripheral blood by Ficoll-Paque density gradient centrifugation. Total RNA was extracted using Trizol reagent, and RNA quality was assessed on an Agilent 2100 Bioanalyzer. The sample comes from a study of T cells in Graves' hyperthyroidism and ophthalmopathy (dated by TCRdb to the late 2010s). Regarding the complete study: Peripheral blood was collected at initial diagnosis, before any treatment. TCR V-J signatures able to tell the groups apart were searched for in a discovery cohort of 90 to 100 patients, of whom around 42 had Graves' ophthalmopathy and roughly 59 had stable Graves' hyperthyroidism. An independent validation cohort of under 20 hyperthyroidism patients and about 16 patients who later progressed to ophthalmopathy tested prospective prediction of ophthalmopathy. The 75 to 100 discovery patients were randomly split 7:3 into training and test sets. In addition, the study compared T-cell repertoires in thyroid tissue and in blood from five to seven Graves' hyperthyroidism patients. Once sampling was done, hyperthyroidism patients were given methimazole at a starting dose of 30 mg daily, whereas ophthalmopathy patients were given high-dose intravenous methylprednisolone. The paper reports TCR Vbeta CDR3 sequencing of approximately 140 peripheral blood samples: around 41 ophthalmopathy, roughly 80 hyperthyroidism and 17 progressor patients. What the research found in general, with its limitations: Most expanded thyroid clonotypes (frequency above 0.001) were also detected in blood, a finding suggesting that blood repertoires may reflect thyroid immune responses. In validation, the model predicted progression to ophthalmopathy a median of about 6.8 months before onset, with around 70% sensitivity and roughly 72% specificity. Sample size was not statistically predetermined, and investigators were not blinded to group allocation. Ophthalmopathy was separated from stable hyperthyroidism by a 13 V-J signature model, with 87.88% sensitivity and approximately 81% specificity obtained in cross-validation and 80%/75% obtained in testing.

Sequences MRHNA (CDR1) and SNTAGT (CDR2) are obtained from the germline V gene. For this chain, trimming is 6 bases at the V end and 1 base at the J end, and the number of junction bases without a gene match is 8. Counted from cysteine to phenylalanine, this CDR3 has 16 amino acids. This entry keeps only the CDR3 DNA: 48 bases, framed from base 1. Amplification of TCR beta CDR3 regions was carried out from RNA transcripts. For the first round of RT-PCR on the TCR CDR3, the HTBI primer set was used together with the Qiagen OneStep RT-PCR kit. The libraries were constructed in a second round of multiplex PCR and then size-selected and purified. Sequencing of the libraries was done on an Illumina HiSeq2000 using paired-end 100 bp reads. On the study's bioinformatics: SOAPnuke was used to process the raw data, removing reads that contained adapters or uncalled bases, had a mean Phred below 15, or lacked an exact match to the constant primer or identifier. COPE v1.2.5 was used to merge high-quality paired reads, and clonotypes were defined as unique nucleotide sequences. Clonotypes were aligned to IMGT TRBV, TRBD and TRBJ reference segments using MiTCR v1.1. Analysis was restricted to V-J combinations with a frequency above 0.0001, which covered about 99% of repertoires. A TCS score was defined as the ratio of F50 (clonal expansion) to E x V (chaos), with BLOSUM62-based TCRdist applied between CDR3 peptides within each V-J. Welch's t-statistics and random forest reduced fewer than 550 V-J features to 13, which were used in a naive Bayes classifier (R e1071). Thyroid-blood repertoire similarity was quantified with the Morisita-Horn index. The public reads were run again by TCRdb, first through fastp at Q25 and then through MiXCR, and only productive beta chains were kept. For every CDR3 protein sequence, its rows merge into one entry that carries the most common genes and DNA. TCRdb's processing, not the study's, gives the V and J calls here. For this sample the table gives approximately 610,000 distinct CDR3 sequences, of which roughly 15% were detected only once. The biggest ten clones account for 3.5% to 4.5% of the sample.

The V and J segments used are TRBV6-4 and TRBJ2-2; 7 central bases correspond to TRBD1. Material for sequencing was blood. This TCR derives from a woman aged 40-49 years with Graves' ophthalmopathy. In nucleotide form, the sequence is TGTGCCAGCAGATTCGGACAGGAGCAGAACACCGGGGAGCTGTTTTTT. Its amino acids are CASRFGQEQNTGELFF.